The TCR beta chain under discussion was sequenced for a study of shared clonotypes between healthy human individuals. Germline CDR1 and CDR2: MNHEY and SMNVEV (reference sequence). V lost 3 bases to trimming and J lost 5 bases, with 15 bases between them. The CDR3 spans 15 residues. As concerns this clone: Its specificity is not known.

Study-wide findings and caveats: The rarefaction results pointed to incomplete sorted-subset sequencing despite large depth.

The method was immunoSEQ multiplex PCR; TCRdb's version includes in-frame clones alone and lacks a portion of them. The data show about 2.2 million clones, 93% seen once. Naivety among CD8 cells was defined by CD45RO negativity and positive CCR7 selection, thereby excluding terminally differentiated effector memory CD45RA+ cells. The study enrolled healthy HIV-negative adults without recent acute infections or vaccinations as donors. The chain uses TRBV27 and TRBJ2-3; D unclear. The sequenced sample consisted of naive CD8+ T cells from PBMCs. The sequence was obtained from a man in his late teens or twenties in good health. Some clones in this sample may be carry-over from other donors' samples. The CDR3 sequence: CASSLAPIARDTQYF. The CDR3 bases are TGTGCCAGCAGTTTGGCCCCCATCGCGAGAGATACGCAGTATTTT.